This T cell receptor (beta chain) was obtained from a study of T cell responses to AZD1222 COVID-19 vaccine. CDR3 length: 14 residues. The V and J ends lost 4 bases and 5 bases respectively, with 15 bases between them. Germline V gives CDR1 SGHKS, CDR2 YYEKEE (reference sequence). Repertoires were generated with immunoSEQ multiplex PCR, while TCRdb's copy carries only in-frame clones and drops some. The sample contains roughly 140,000 clones, roughly 90% of which appear only once. V and J are TRBV5-5 and TRBJ1-2, with a weak D call TRBD1 (6 bases). The sample in question was peripheral blood, obtained 28 days after the second AZD1222 dose. The receptor was derived from an adult who received the AZD1222 COVID-19 vaccine. The chain's CDR3 is CASSPDSGMYGYTF. The CDR3, as DNA: TGTGCCAGCAGCCCGGACAGCGGCATGTATGGCTACACCTTC.